Listed below are T cell receptor beta chains from one sample, sequenced in a study of T cell responses to AZD1222 COVID-19 vaccine. Method: immunoSEQ multiplex PCR; TCRdb's copy keeps in-frame clones and lacks some. The profile shows some 130,000 clones, 88% of them singletons. Sequences were derived from peripheral blood, sampled on day 0 of AZD1222 vaccination. These receptors all come from an adult in good health. Both conserved end residues are part of each CDR3. The D gene is left open where the match is weak. A row's size may be missing; if present it is once, few, many or a size class.

J	V	D	size	CDR3	DNA
TRBJ1-2	TRBV18	-	-	CASSPTPAYYGYTF	TGTGCCAGCTCACCAACCCCGGCTTATTATGGCTACACCTTC
TRBJ1-2	TRBV5-1	-	few	CASSPTLSQTYGYTF	TGCGCCAGCAGTCCAACTCTAAGCCAGACCTATGGCTACACCTTC
TRBJ1-4	TRBV5-4	-	-	CASSRIANEKLFF	TGTGCCAGCAGCCGTATAGCTAATGAAAAACTGTTTTTT
TRBJ2-3	TRBV29-1	-	-	CSVVPFTDTQYF	TGCAGCGTTGTGCCATTTACAGATACGCAGTATTTT
TRBJ1-2	TRBV2	-	-	CASSQRASSYTF	TGTGCCAGCAGTCAACGGGCCAGTAGCTACACCTTC
TRBJ1-1	TRBV6-1	-	-	CASSDLDRRVPEAFF	TGTGCCAGCAGTGACCTAGACAGAAGAGTCCCTGAAGCTTTCTTT
TRBJ2-5	TRBV5-1	-	-	CASSLGVGETQYF	TGCGCCAGCAGCTTGGGGGTTGGAGAAACCCAGTACTTC
TRBJ1-2	TRBV9	TRBD1	-	CASSGGDRAAYGYTF	TGTGCCAGCAGCGGAGGGGACAGGGCCGCCTATGGCTACACCTTC
TRBJ1-2	TRBV12-3/TRBV12-4	-	-	CASSSGGAWGYTF	TGTGCCAGCAGTTCGGGGGGCGCTTGGGGCTACACCTTC
TRBJ2-1	TRBV5-1	-	-	CASSLGLDIYNEQFF	TGCGCCAGCAGCTTAGGCCTAGATATCTACAATGAGCAGTTCTTC
TRBJ1-1	TRBV6-5	TRBD1	few	CASSWDSLNTEAFF	TGTGCCAGCAGTTGGGACAGCTTAAACACTGAAGCTTTCTTT